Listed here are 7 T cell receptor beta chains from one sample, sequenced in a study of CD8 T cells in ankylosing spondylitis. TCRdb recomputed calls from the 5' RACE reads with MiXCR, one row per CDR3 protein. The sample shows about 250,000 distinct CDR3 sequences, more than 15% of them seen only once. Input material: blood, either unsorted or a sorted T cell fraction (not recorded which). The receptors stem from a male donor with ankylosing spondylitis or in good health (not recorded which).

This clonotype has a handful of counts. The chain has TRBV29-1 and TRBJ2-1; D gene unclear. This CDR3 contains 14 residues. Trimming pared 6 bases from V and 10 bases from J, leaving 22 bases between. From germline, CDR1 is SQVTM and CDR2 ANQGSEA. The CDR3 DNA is TGCAGCGTCCTTCTAGGTGCAGTCCATGGGGAGCAGTTCTTC. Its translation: CSVLLGAVHGEQFF.

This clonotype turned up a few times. CDR3 in DNA: TGTGCCAGCAGCCAAGATTTGACAGGGATTACAGGGAATCAGCCCCAGCATTTT. This encodes CASSQDLTGITGNQPQHF. The chain carries TRBV3-1 and TRBJ1-5, with 7 bases fitting TRBD1. The V gene's germline CDR1 is LGHDT and CDR2 YNNKEL (reference sequence). The CDR3 consists of 18 residues. The V segment lost 0 bases and the J segment 4 bases; nucleotides outside the gene matches: 12. Full variable domain (rest looked up from reference TRBV3-1 and TRBJ1-5): DTAVSQTPKYLVTQMGNDKSIKCEQNLGHDTMYWYKQDSKKFLKIMFSYNNKELIINETVPNRFSPKSPDKAHLNLHINSLELGDSAVYFCASSQDLTGITGNQPQHFGDGTRLSIL.

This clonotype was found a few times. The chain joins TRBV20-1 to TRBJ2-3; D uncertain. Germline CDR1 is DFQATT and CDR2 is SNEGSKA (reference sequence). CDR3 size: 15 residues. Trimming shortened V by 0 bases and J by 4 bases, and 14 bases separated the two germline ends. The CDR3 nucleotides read TGCAGTGCTAGAGATCGTTACCAAGCCGCAGATACGCAGTATTTT. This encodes CSARDRYQAADTQYF.

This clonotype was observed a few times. The CDR3 is CASSYSWLAGGLEQYF. The CDR3 DNA follows: TGTGCCAGCAGTTACAGCTGGCTAGCGGGAGGGCTCGAGCAGTACTTC. The chain recombines TRBV6-5 with TRBJ2-7; 12 positions match TRBD2. Trimming removed 2 bases from V and 6 bases from J; junction bases left unmatched: 8. Germline-derived CDR1 and CDR2 are MNHEY and SVGAGI. This CDR3 comprises 16 residues.

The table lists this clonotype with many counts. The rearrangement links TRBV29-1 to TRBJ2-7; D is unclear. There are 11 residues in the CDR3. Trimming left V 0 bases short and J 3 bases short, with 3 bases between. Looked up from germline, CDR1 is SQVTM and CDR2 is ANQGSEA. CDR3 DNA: TGCAGCGTTGAAGACGACTACGAGCAGTACTTC. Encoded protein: CSVEDDYEQYF.

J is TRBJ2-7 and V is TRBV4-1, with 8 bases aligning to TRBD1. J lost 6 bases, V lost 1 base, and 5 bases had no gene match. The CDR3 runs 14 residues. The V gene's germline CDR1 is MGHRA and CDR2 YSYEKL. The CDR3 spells CASSQGDRISEQYF. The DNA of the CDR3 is TGCGCCAGCAGCCAAGGGGACAGGATCTCCGAGCAGTACTTC.

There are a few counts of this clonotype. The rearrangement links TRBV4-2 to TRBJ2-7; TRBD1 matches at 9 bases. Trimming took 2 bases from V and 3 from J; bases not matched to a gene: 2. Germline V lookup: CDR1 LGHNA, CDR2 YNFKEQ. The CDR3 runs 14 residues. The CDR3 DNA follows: TGTGCCAGCAGCCAACCGGGACAGGGCTACGAGCAGTACTTC. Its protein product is CASSQPGQGYEQYF.